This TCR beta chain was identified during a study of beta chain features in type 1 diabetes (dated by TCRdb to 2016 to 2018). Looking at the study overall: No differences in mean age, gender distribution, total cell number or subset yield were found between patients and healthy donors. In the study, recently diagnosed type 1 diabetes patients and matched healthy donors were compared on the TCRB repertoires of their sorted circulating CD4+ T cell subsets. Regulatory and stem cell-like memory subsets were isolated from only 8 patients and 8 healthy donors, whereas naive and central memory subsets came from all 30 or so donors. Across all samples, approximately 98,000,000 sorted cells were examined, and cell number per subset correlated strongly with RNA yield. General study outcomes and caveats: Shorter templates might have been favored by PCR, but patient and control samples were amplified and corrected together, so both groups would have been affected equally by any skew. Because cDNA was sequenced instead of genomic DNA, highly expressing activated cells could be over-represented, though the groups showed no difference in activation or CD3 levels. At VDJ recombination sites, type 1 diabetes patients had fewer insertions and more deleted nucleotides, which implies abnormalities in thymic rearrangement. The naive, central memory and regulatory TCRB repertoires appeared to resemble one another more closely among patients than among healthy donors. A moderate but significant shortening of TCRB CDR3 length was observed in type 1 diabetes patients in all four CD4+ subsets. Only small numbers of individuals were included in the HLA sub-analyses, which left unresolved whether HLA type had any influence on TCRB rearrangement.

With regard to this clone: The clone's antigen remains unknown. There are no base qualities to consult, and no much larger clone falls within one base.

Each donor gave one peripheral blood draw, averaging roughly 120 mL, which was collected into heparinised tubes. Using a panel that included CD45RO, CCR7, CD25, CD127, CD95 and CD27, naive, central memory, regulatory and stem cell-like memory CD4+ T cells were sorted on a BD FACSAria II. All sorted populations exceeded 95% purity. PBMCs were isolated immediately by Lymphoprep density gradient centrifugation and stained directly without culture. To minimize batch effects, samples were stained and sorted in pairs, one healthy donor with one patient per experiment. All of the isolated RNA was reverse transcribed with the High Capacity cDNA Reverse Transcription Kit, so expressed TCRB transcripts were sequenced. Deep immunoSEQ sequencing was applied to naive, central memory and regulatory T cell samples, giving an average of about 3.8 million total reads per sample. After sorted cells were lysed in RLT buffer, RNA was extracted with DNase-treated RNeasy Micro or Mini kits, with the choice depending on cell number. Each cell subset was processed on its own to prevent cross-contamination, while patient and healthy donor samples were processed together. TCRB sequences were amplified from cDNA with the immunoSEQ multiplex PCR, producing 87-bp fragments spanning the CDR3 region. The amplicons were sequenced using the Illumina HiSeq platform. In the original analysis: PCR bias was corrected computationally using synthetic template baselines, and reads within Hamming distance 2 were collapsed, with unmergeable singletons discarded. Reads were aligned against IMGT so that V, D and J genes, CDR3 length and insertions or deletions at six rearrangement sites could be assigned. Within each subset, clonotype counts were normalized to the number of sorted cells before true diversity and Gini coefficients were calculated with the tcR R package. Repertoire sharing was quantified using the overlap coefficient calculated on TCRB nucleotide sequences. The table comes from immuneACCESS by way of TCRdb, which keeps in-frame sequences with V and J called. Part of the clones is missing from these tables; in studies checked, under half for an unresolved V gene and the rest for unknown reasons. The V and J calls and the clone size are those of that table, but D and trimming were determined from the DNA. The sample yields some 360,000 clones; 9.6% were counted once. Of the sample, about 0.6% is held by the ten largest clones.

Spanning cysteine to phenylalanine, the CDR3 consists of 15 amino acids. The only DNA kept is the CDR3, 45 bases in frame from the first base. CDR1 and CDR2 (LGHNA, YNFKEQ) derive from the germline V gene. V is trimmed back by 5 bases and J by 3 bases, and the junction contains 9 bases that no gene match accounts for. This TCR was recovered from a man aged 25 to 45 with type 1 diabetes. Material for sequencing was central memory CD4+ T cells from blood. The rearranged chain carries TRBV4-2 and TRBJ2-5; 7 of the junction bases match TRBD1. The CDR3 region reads CASSLGQDLKETQYF. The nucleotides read TGTGCCAGCAGCTTAGGACAGGACCTTAAAGAGACCCAGTACTTC.